The 3 T cell receptor beta chains in this list originate from one sample, sequenced in a study of blood T cell repertoires in COVID-19. TCRdb's table, derived via immunoSEQ multiplex PCR, lists solely in-frame clones and lacks some. The sample consists of 150,000 to 200,000 clones, 75% to 90% of them appearing once. The sequenced sample was peripheral blood. Receptor source: a woman aged 70-85 years with COVID-19, enrolled during active disease.

This chain connects TRBV27 to TRBJ1-3; D may be TRBD1 (6 bases). The ends were cut back, 6 bases at V and 4 bases at J, with 25 bases in the middle. Germline assignment: CDR1 MNHEY and CDR2 SMNVEV (reference sequence). This CDR3 contains 18 residues. The CDR3 nucleotides read TGTGCCAGCAGCAACTCCTCCCCCCGGCAGGGGATCGGAAACACCATATATTTT. It yields the protein CASSNSSPRQGIGNTIYF.

The chain couples TRBV6-5 to TRBJ1-2; D not certain. This CDR3 is 14 amino acids long. V lost 7 bases to trimming and J lost 2 bases, with 14 bases between them. The germline V gene encodes CDR1 MNHEY and CDR2 SVGAGI. The CDR3 spells CASTSEGGNYGYTF. The DNA for the CDR3 is TGTGCCAGCACGTCCGAAGGAGGGAACTATGGCTACACCTTC.

V and J are TRBV7-2 and TRBJ2-7; 9 positions agree with TRBD1. With V trimmed by 2 bases and J by 2 bases, 4 bases remained unmatched. Germline V gene lookup returns CDR1 SGHTA and CDR2 FQGNSA. This CDR3 spans 15 amino acids. The CDR3 loop reads CASSLNRGLTYEQYF. CDR3 bases: TGTGCCAGCAGCTTAAACAGGGGGCTCACCTACGAGCAGTACTTC.